This TCR beta chain was retrieved from a study of prognosis after radiotherapy for stage I lung cancer (dated by TCRdb to about 2021). Background for the entire study: Between early 2018 and 2019, about 20 stage I NSCLC patients were enrolled in Nanjing, China. Over eleven of the patients were found to have newly diagnosed primary stage I lung tumors, and roughly 5 were living with oligometastatic NSCLC after surgical resection of the primary tumor. Every patient was deemed medically inoperable, more than ten because of comorbidities and over five because they refused surgery. Ages in the cohort of 13 men and about six women ranged from roughly 50 to 90 years, with a median of 74. Some 13 patients had adenocarcinoma and several had squamous cell carcinoma as the tumor histology. SBRT was delivered in 3 to 5 fractions with a biologically effective dose of at least 100 Gy, and image-guided IMRT or VMAT was used for delivery. Concurrent therapy was not administered to any patient alongside SBRT. Distant metastases were developed by four of the 19 patients after SBRT, at a median of around seven months, whereas no significant progression was observed in the other 15 patients. The study profiled peripheral blood TCR beta repertoires from stage I NSCLC patients before and after stereotactic body radiotherapy and related them to distant failure. A total of about 40 blood samples from 19 patients were sequenced, with one sample obtained before and one obtained after SBRT for each patient. What the study reported, not specific to this receptor: After SBRT, the count of unique TCR clones dropped from a median of approximately 11,000 beforehand to more than 6,000 afterward (Wilcoxon paired P=0.011). Post-SBRT Shannon entropy and its change from baseline were lower in patients who developed distant metastases; baseline Shannon entropy was not associated with metastases. All reported P values were unadjusted for multiple comparisons. Tumor specificity of expanded TCR clones was not determined. The study was limited by the small cohort and short follow-up, and independent validation of the study findings is required. TRBV and TRBJ usage frequencies reportedly differed by metastasis status, in two V genes at baseline and in about 10 V and two J genes after SBRT.

The CDR3 sequence holds 15 residues, the cysteine and phenylalanine included. Here the CDR3 DNA is all that survives: 45 bases in frame from base 1. V loses 3 bases, J loses 3 bases, and the germline ends lie 12 bases apart. From the germline V gene, CDR1 is MDHEN and CDR2 is SYDVKM. No patient had a history of other malignancies or prior chemotherapy or radiotherapy, and all had node-negative disease on CT and PET/CT. At each of two time points, 4.5 to 7.5 milliliters of peripheral venous blood were collected in EDTA tubes. Ficoll-Paque Plus density-gradient centrifugation was used to isolate PBMCs. Samples were stored at -80°C immediately after collection until analysis. Many counts were recorded for this clonotype. The antigen this receptor binds is unknown. Per-base quality was not reported, and no clone a single base away is much larger than it. Two rounds of multiplex PCR were used to amplify the TCR beta CDR3 region from genomic DNA. In the first PCR round, primers specific to each TRBV and TRBJ gene were used, and the primer sequences were filed in Chinese patent CN105087789A. Universal primers were used in the second PCR round. The Roche High Pure PCR Template Preparation Kit was used to extract genomic DNA from frozen PBMCs. Libraries were sequenced paired-end with 151 bp reads on an Illumina HiSeq 3000. Concerning the study's data processing: Raw reads lacking the multiplex PCR primer sequences were removed with CutAdapt. High-quality paired reads were merged into contigs with PEAR. TRB V, D and J gene segments were assigned to each contig with MiXCR by alignment to reference sequences. To remove sequencing errors, CDR3 sequences were clustered according to base quality and sequence similarity. Diversity was measured as Shannon entropy normalized by the natural log of productive TCR sequence number. One minus Shannon entropy divided by the natural log of the number of unique clonotypes was used as the definition of clonality. Using the Youden index from ROC curves, the researchers picked the repertoire-metric cut-offs for progression-free survival, and all analyses were carried out in R 3.5.3. Using fastp at Q25 and MiXCR, TCRdb reprocessed the public reads and kept productive beta chains. Each CDR3 protein appears once, grouped with its most common genes and DNA. The V and J calls and clone size are TCRdb's, not the authors'. The table for this sample lists nearly 35,000 distinct CDR3 sequences; around 30% of them were counted only once. The ten largest make up 27% of the sample.

The chain couples TRBV28 to TRBJ1-5, and possibly TRBD1, on 5 matching bases. Sequenced material: PBMCs, taken before or after stereotactic body radiation therapy (not recorded which). The receptor comes from a donor aged 50 or older with non-small cell lung cancer. The CDR3 here reads CASSLGGSNNQPQHF. The nucleotides read TGTGCCAGCAGTTTGGGGGGATCGAACAATCAGCCCCAGCATTTT.